The present T cell receptor (beta chain) was sequenced within a study of shared clonotypes between healthy human individuals (dated by TCRdb to about 2020). General notes on the study: A few men and a couple of women, aged 18 to 49 years, made up the cohort. To increase sequencing depth and limit assay-specific biases, different laboratories used diverse techniques to prepare libraries and sequence TCR repertoires. Per donor, leukapheresis produced somewhere between about 0.9 and 9 billion PBMCs. For each donor, CD4 naive and CD4 memory were each run on three plates, CD8 naive on two plates, and CD8 memory on one plate. Blood TCR repertoires of a handful of healthy adults were deeply sequenced to estimate repertoire size and the extent of clonotype sharing between individuals. The paper as a whole reports these results and caveats: Higher generation probabilities were observed for clonotypes shared by all four sorted-subset donors than for non-shared clonotypes. Naive subsets generally had larger estimated clonotype richness than memory subsets. Rarefaction of sorted-subset datasets indicated incomplete sequencing despite the large sequencing depth. Pairwise subsampling indicated that sequencing depth was expected to affect the degree of clonotype sharing among donors. About 5% of naive CD4, 3.5% of naive CD8, 2.3% of memory CD4, and more than 0.35% of memory CD8 clonotypes were shared across several donors. Because the study included a small number of donors, the genetic and exposure-history diversity represented was limited. Sampling was restricted to blood, and TCR repertoires in tissues likely differ from the TCR repertoires found in blood.

Using the deep immunoSEQ assay, TCR CDR3 regions were amplified from genomic DNA by multiplex PCR. Genomic DNA extracted from each cell subset was distributed evenly over all wells of several immunoSEQ 96-well plates, and each plate served as one replicate. For sorted subsets, 150 to 250 ng of genomic DNA, equivalent to about 30,000 T cell genomes, went into each replicate PCR. Purified libraries were measured with a Qubit 3.0 fluorometer, size-checked on a Bioanalyzer 2100, and measured again with the KAPA Library Quantification kit. A separate single-read 150-cycle Illumina NextSeq 550 flow cell was used to sequence each immunoSEQ 96-well plate. The paper's processing steps were these. Because only junctional sequences without quality scores were contained in the immunoSEQ output, filtering matching that applied to full-length reads could not be performed. Sequences were annotated with PyIR, a Python wrapper for IgBLAST v1.9, and V/J genes and CDR3 were assigned using IMGT germline references. Reads were filtered out if the reads had weak V/J assignments (E-value above 1e-6), no CDR3, stop codons, out-of-frame junctions, or ambiguous translated residues. V3J clonotypes were defined by identical inferred V gene, J gene, and CDR3 amino acid sequence. The percentage overlap between two repertoires was calculated by dividing the number of shared unique clonotypes by the size of the smaller repertoire. RTK rarefaction, the Chao1 estimator, and Recon v2.1 estimates of unobserved clonotypes were used to assess repertoire richness. Generation probabilities for all TCRbeta clonotypes obtained by the gDNA method from a few donors were computed using OLGA. TCRdb re-hosts the immuneACCESS table, in-frame sequences only. Its copies lack some clones; in the studies checked, an unresolved V gene accounts for under half of them, and the cause for the rest is not known. V, J and clone size are taken as reported in that table, and D and trimming were inferred from the DNA itself. The sample table contains approximately 620,000 clones; only one count was recorded for 97% of them. Approximately 0.057% of the sample is in the top ten clones.

Relative to germline, V is 6 bases shorter and J is 2 bases shorter, with 14 bases between their ends. The germline V gene (reference sequence) sets CDR1 to MNHEY and CDR2 to SMNVEV. The CDR3 numbers 15 residues from cysteine through phenylalanine. The sequence is cut down to CDR3 DNA, 45 bases in frame from base 1. Healthy HIV-negative adults with no recently reported acute infections or vaccinations were included as donors. All donors were Caucasian adults living in Nashville, Tennessee, USA. CD4+ T cells were enriched by magnetic negative selection, after which naive cells were positively selected on CD45RA and the negative fraction was taken as the memory subset. Blood was collected by leukapheresis, and PBMCs were isolated by Ficoll-Histopaque density gradient centrifugation and then cryopreserved in liquid nitrogen vapor phase. Analytical flow cytometry was used to check the purity and quantity of each magnetically sorted T cell population. Genomic DNA was isolated from every sorted fraction and measured by UV absorbance on a Nanodrop 2000c.

As to this clone: The antigen this receptor binds is unknown. Per-nucleotide qualities are absent, and no much larger clonotype sits a single base away.

The rearranged segments are TRBV27 and TRBJ1-5; possibly the D gene is TRBD1, per 5 matching bases. The source is a woman between 25 and 40 years old in good health. The sequenced material came from naive CD4+ T cells sorted from blood. In the paper's terms, the cell subset or site label means: CD45RA+ positively selected. The sequenced DNA is TGTGCCAGCAGATCCGGTGGGGGGGGCAATCAGCCCCAGCATTTT. This translates into CASRSGGGGNQPQHF.